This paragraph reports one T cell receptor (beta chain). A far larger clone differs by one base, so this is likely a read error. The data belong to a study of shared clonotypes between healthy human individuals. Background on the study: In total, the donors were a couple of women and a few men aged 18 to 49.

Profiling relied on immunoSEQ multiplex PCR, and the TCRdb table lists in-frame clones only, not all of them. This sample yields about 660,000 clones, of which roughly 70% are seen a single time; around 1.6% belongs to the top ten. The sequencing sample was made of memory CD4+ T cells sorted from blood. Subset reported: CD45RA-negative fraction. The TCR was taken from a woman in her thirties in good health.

CDR3 region: CSVASVTEAGAFF. The CDR3 region has the DNA TGCAGCGTTGCGAGCGTGACGGAGGCCGGAGCTTTCTTT. The chain couples TRBV29-1 to TRBJ1-1; D not resolved. V was cut by 4 bases and J by 10 bases, with 19 bases left in between. Germline CDR1 SQVTM, CDR2 ANQGSEA. This CDR3 region has 13 residues.